One sample yielded the 25 T cell receptor beta chains listed below, sequenced in a study of Ad26.COV2.S vaccination and SARS-CoV-2 variants. Clones were read by immunoSEQ multiplex PCR, and TCRdb kept only the in-frame ones, dropping some. The sample has under 600,000 clones, nearly 90% seen once. Documented treatment: some 20 received Ad26.COV2.S at low or high dose, single or two shots; 5 received placebo; per-sample allocation not given. Day 63 after the first injection of vaccine or placebo was the sampling time. Sequences were derived from peripheral blood, sampled in a trial of Ad26.COV2.S vaccine versus placebo. The receptor set was obtained from a person aged 18-65 years who received the Ad26.COV2.S COVID-19 vaccine or a placebo.

A single count supports this clone. The genes are TRBV9 and TRBJ1-2, with a weak D call TRBD1 (5 bases). This CDR3 is 12 amino acids long. Per germline, CDR1 SGDLS and CDR2 YYNGEE. Deletions cut 4 bases from V and 4 bases from J, with 8 bases between. This chain's CDR3 is CASSRQPYGYTF. Here the CDR3 DNA reads TGTGCCAGCAGCAGACAGCCCTATGGCTACACCTTC.

In DNA, the CDR3 is TGTGCCAGCAGCTTGGGGACCATGAACACTGAAGCTTTCTTT. It codes for CASSLGTMNTEAFF. This chain connects TRBV5-4 to TRBJ1-1; D gene uncertain. The V end lost 0 bases, the J end lost 0 bases, and 6 bases lay between the germline ends. Germline V gene sequence: CDR1 SGHNT, CDR2 YYREEE (reference sequence). The CDR3 spans 14 residues.

The rearrangement uses TRBV5-4 and TRBJ1-2; D is uncertain. Trimming took 4 bases from V and 7 from J, leaving 20 bases between them. The germline CDR1 and CDR2 sequences are SGHNT and YYREEE (reference sequence). The CDR3 loop spans 15 amino acids. The CDR3 loop is CASSPRGRDMSGYTF. The CDR3 region has the DNA TGTGCCAGCAGCCCGCGTGGGAGGGATATGTCTGGCTACACCTTC.

V gene TRBV3-1 (or the pseudogene TRBV3-2) combines with J gene TRBJ2-7; D is possibly TRBD1 (6 bases). Germline assignment: CDR1 LGHDT and CDR2 YNNKEL (reference sequence). Trimming left V 2 bases short and J 2 bases short, with 16 bases between. The CDR3 extends over 16 amino acids. CDR3 sequence: CASSQRNREGPYEQYF. In nucleotides, the CDR3 is TGTGCCAGCAGCCAACGAAACAGGGAAGGGCCCTACGAGCAGTACTTC.

V usage is TRBV10-1 and J usage is TRBJ1-4, with TRBD1 as a possible D gene (5 bases). CDR1 is WNHNN, CDR2 SYGVQD, per germline (reference sequence). CDR3 length: 17 residues. Trimming shortened V by 7 bases and J by 1 base, and 19 bases separated the two germline ends. This CDR3 is CASNRTSRRGTNEKLFF. CDR3 nucleotide sequence: TGCGCCAGCAATAGAACCTCGAGGAGGGGAACTAATGAAAAACTGTTTTTT.

The chain couples TRBV5-4 to TRBJ1-1, with a tentative D call TRBD1 (5 bases). CDR1 and CDR2 (germline): SGHNT, YYREEE (reference sequence). The length of the CDR3 is 15 residues. V was trimmed by 4 bases and J by 3 bases, leaving 16 bases between them. The CDR3 region is CASSPGAGSDTEAFF. The CDR3 nucleotides read TGTGCCAGCAGCCCTGGAGCAGGGTCTGACACTGAAGCTTTCTTT.

The rearrangement links TRBV7-9 to TRBJ1-1; D remains ambiguous. Germline CDR1 SEHNR, CDR2 FQNEAQ (reference sequence). With 5 bases removed from V and 1 base from J, the gap between germline ends came to 8 bases. The CDR3 runs 13 residues. This CDR3 is CASSQNRNTEAFF. The CDR3 DNA reads TGTGCCAGCAGCCAAAACAGGAACACTGAAGCTTTCTTT. Full variable domain (rest looked up from reference TRBV7-9 and TRBJ1-1): DTGVSQNPRHKITKRGQNVTFRCDPISEHNRLYWYRQTLGQGPEFLTYFQNEAQLEKSRLLSDRFSAERPKGSFSTLEIQRTEQGDSAMYLCASSQNRNTEAFFGQGTRLTVV.

This clone appeared once. A read error may produce the germline difference seen at one junction end. The V call is TRBV4-2, the J call TRBJ2-5; maybe TRBD1 (6 bases). The CDR3 runs to 14 residues. The germline V gene encodes CDR1 LGHNA and CDR2 YNFKEQ. DNA for the CDR3: TGTGCCAGCAGCCAAGGGGATGGGGACACAAACCGGCACTTC. Its translation is CASSQGDGDTNRHF.

This chain uses TRBV29-1 with TRBJ2-7, with 10 positions matching TRBD2. V shed 2 bases, J shed 7 bases, and the junction held 5 bases outside the gene matches. Germline V CDR1 and CDR2: SQVTM, ANQGSEA. CDR3 length: 13 amino acids. The CDR3, as DNA: TGCAGCGTTGAAAGGCCTAGCGGGAGTGAGCAGTACTTC. Amino acids: CSVERPSGSEQYF.

The CDR3 reads CASKRGTGSGYTF. CDR3 coding DNA: TGTGCCAGTAAAAGGGGGACAGGGAGCGGCTACACCTTC. This chain connects TRBV19 to TRBJ1-2; TRBD1 matches at 9 bases. The ends lost 7 bases at V and 8 bases at J; junction bases unmatched: 8. The germline V gene encodes CDR1 LNHDA and CDR2 SQIVND (reference sequence). This CDR3 region has 13 residues.

The chain employs TRBV4-1 and TRBJ2-1, with D unclear. The germline CDR1 and CDR2 sequences are MGHRA and YSYEKL. The CDR3 spans 11 residues. Deletions cut 0 bases from V and 12 bases from J, with 6 bases between. CDR3 nucleotides: TGCGCCAGCAGCCAAGACGTTTGGCAGTTCTTC. This gives the protein CASSQDVWQFF.

The chain has TRBV13 and TRBJ2-1; 13 bases line up with TRBD2. V trimming: 4 bases; J trimming: 2 bases; junction bases outside the gene matches: 11. The CDR3 loop spans 19 amino acids. Germline loops: CDR1 PRHDT, CDR2 FYEKMQ (reference sequence). Here the CDR3 DNA reads TGTGCCAGCAGCTCTCCCAGGACTAGCGGGAGTGCCGCCTACAATGAGCAGTTCTTC. Translating gives CASSSPRTSGSAAYNEQFF.

This clone was recorded a few times. This chain's CDR3 is CASSSQTGDPYGYTF. CDR3 DNA: TGTGCCAGTAGTAGCCAGACAGGCGACCCGTATGGCTACACCTTC. The chain joins TRBV19 to TRBJ1-2, with a possible D match to TRBD1 (6 bases). Trimming shortened V by 4 bases and J by 5 bases, and 17 bases separated the two germline ends. The CDR3 runs 15 residues. The germline V gene has CDR1 LNHDA and CDR2 SQIVND (reference sequence).

The chain employs TRBV13 and TRBJ2-4; D is possibly TRBD2 (5 bases). V gave up 6 bases and J gave up 5 bases, with 11 bases separating them. Germline V lookup: CDR1 PRHDT, CDR2 FYEKMQ (reference sequence). The CDR3 sequence is 13 residues long. The CDR3 reads CASRRGPENIQYF. DNA of the CDR3: TGTGCCAGCAGGAGAGGGCCGGAAAACATTCAGTACTTC.

This rearrangement joins TRBV7-3 to TRBJ2-1; weak D call: TRBD2 (6 bases). Germline CDR1 reads SGHTA; CDR2 reads FQGTGA. The CDR3 has 16 residues. Trimming stripped 1 base from V and 0 bases from J, with 10 bases between. The CDR3 DNA reads as TGTGCCAGCAGCTTAATTACGGGAGCCTCCTACAATGAGCAGTTCTTC. It yields the protein CASSLITGASYNEQFF.

V gene TRBV28 combines with J gene TRBJ1-6; D is uncertain. The germline V gene has CDR1 MDHEN and CDR2 SYDVKM. V was pared by 5 bases and J by 0 bases, with 5 bases between. This CDR3 has 14 residues. In nucleotides, the CDR3 is TGTGCCAGCAGTACAAACTCCTATAATTCACCCCTCCACTTT. This gives the protein CASSTNSYNSPLHF.

Here the CDR3 reads CASSSIAGDSYNEQFF. The DNA of the CDR3 is TGTGCCAGCAGCTCGATAGCGGGGGATTCCTACAATGAGCAGTTCTTC. The rearrangement joins TRBV11-1 to TRBJ2-1, with TRBD2 matching 9 bases. CDR3 size: 16 residues. V dropped 4 bases and J dropped 1; count of bases not matched to a gene: 5. Germline CDR1 SGHAT, CDR2 FQDESV (reference sequence). Variable domain in full (rest from reference TRBV11-1 and TRBJ2-1): EAEVAQSPRYKITEKSQAVAFWCDPISGHATLYWYRQILGQGPELLVQFQDESVVDDSQLPKDRFSAERLKGVDSTLKIQPAELGDSAMYLCASSSIAGDSYNEQFFGPGTRLTVL.

The CDR3 DNA reads TGTGCCAGCCAATCGGATAGCAATCAGCCCCAGCATTTT. It yields the protein CASQSDSNQPQHF. The genes are TRBV6-5 and TRBJ1-5; D remains ambiguous. The CDR3 runs 13 residues. Germline values: CDR1 MNHEY, CDR2 SVGAGI. Trimming cost V 8 bases and J 0 bases, with 8 bases left between them.

The chain joins TRBV19 to TRBJ2-3; 12 bases agree with TRBD2. Germline V gene lookup returns CDR1 LNHDA and CDR2 SQIVND (reference sequence). The CDR3 length is 14 residues. V shed 8 bases and J 3 bases; nucleotides not matched to a gene: 3. CDR3: CASRTSGGTDTQYF. CDR3 DNA sequence: TGTGCCAGTCGAACTAGCGGGGGGACAGATACGCAGTATTTT.

J is TRBJ1-1 and V is TRBV2; D gene uncertain. V dropped 10 bases and J dropped 0 bases, with 9 bases sitting between them. This CDR3 is built from 12 residues. Germline CDR1 and CDR2: SNHLY and FYNNEI. CDR3 sequence reads: CATRDLNTEAFF. CDR3 coding DNA: TGTGCCACCCGGGATTTGAACACTGAAGCTTTCTTT. Based on the CDR3 plus reference TRBV2 and TRBJ1-1, the full variable domain is EPEVTQTPSHQVTQMGQEVILRCVPISNHLYFYWYRQILGQKVEFLVSFYNNEISEKSEIFDDQFSVERPDGSNFTLKIRSTKLEDSAMYFCATRDLNTEAFFGQGTRLTVV.

V is TRBV7-9 and J is TRBJ1-1; D may be TRBD1 (5 bases). V lost 5 bases to trimming and J lost 4 bases, with 20 bases between them. CDR1 SEHNR and CDR2 FQNEAQ come from the germline V gene (reference sequence). CDR3 size: 16 residues. Here the CDR3 DNA reads TGTGCCAGCAGCCGCCCGGACAAACGATATCGCACTGAAGCTTTCTTT. This encodes CASSRPDKRYRTEAFF. Full variable domain (remainder filled in from reference TRBV7-9 and TRBJ1-1): DTGVSQNPRHKITKRGQNVTFRCDPISEHNRLYWYRQTLGQGPEFLTYFQNEAQLEKSRLLSDRFSAERPKGSFSTLEIQRTEQGDSAMYLCASSRPDKRYRTEAFFGQGTRLTVV.

The chain has TRBV4-2 and TRBJ2-7; 7 bases fit TRBD1. Unmatched junction bases numbered 4, after V lost 2 bases and J lost 3 bases. Germline V lookup: CDR1 LGHNA, CDR2 YNFKEQ. The CDR3 is made up of 14 amino acids. The CDR3 DNA is TGTGCCAGCAGCCAAACAGGGGATAACTACGAGCAGTACTTC. Translation: CASSQTGDNYEQYF.

CDR3 amino acids: CASSQKEGGNTIYF. DNA of the CDR3: TGTGCCAGCAGCCAGAAGGAGGGGGGAAACACCATATATTTT. V and J are TRBV5-4 and TRBJ1-3; possible D gene TRBD1, 5 bases. Germline CDR1 reads SGHNT; CDR2 reads YYREEE (reference sequence). This CDR3 spans 14 amino acids. Trimming cost V 4 bases and J 4 bases, with 12 bases left between them. The complete variable domain, with remaining parts taken from reference TRBV5-4 and TRBJ1-3, reads ETGVTQSPTHLIKTRGQQVTLRCSSQSGHNTVSWYQQALGQGPQFIFQYYREEENGRGNFPPRFSGLQFPNYSSELNVNALELDDSALYLCASSQKEGGNTIYFGEGSWLTVV.

The J gene is TRBJ2-1, the V gene TRBV29-1; 8 bases match TRBD2. The germline V gene has CDR1 SQVTM and CDR2 ANQGSEA. This CDR3 is 15 amino acids long. The trim removed 4 bases at V and 6 bases at J, leaving 11 bases unmatched. The CDR3 coding sequence is TGCAGCGTTGTGGATAGCGGGACCGCCAGCAATGAGCAGTTCTTC. This translates into CSVVDSGTASNEQFF.

The chain uses TRBV25-1 and TRBJ1-4; no clear D gene. Trimming pared 6 bases from V and 0 bases from J, leaving 17 bases between. The V gene's germline CDR1 is MGHDK and CDR2 SYGVNS. This CDR3 contains 17 residues. The DNA of the CDR3 is TGTGCCAGCAGAAGCCAGGCCGAACTCGCAACTAATGAAAAACTGTTTTTT. Its translation: CASRSQAELATNEKLFF. The full variable domain, with the rest looked up from reference TRBV25-1 and TRBJ1-4, is EADIYQTPRYLVIGTGKKITLECSQTMGHDKMYWYQQDPGMELHLIHYSYGVNSTEKGDLSSESTVSRIRTEHFPLTLESARPSHTSQYLCASRSQAELATNEKLFFGSGTQLSVL.